The source of this T cell receptor (beta chain) is a study of T cell responses to AZD1222 COVID-19 vaccine. The data were produced by immunoSEQ multiplex PCR, yet TCRdb's version contains in-frame clones alone and is incomplete. The repertoire holds roughly 120,000 clones, with less than 95% as singletons. This clone was detected only once. The CDR3 has 14 amino acids. Trimming pared 6 bases from V and 0 bases from J, leaving 12 bases between. Per germline, CDR1 SQVTM and CDR2 ANQGSEA. V and J are TRBV29-1 and TRBJ1-3; D call uncertain. The source of this sequence is an adult in good health. The sequencing used peripheral blood, collected on day 0 of AZD1222 vaccination. In DNA form, the CDR3 reads TGCAGCGTCCGGGGAGGGCTCTCTGGAAACACCATATATTTT. Encoded protein: CSVRGGLSGNTIYF.